The 21 T cell receptor beta chains reported below all come from one sample, sequenced in a study of shared clonotypes between healthy human individuals (dated by TCRdb to 2018 to 2021). CD8 naive samples consisted of CD45RO-negative cells that were positively selected for CCR7, yielding a CD45RA+CCR7+ population without TemRA cells. Libraries were constructed by the immunoSEQ multiplex PCR assay. This is the immuneACCESS table as TCRdb keeps it, with only in-frame sequences that have V and J called. A part of the clones is gone; compared with another copy, unresolved V genes explain less than half, and the rest is unexplained. For this sample the table gives about 2.2 million clones, of which around 95% were detected only once. The ten top clones hold more than 1.5% of the sample. Material: naive CD8+ T cells from PBMCs. The cell subset or site tag for this specimen amounts to: CD45RA+CCR7+. The source is a young man in good health. Some clones in this sample may be carry-over from other donors' samples.

J is TRBJ2-1 and V is TRBV11-2; D uncertain. Germline values: CDR1 SGHAT, CDR2 FQNNGV. This CDR3 has 17 residues. V was cut by 3 bases and J by 2 bases, with 17 bases left in between. The CDR3 nucleotides read TGTGCCAGCAGCTTGGGCCCCCCCGGAAGCACCTACAATGAGCAGTTCTTC. This sequence encodes CASSLGPPGSTYNEQFF.

This clone is a singleton in its sample. V gene TRBV9 combines with J gene TRBJ2-7; 7 positions agree with TRBD2. Germline CDR1 reads SGDLS; CDR2 reads YYNGEE. V gave up 8 bases and J gave up 0 bases; unmatched junction bases: 5. The CDR3 has 13 residues. The CDR3 sequence is CASGVAGSYEQYF. DNA of the CDR3: TGTGCCAGTGGCGTAGCGGGCTCCTACGAGCAGTACTTC. The whole variable domain, remainder taken from reference TRBV9 and TRBJ2-7, is DSGVTQTPKHLITATGQRVTLRCSPRSGDLSVYWYQQSLDQGLQFLIQYYNGEERAKGNILERFSAQQFPDLHSELNLSSLELGDSALYFCASGVAGSYEQYFGPGTRLTVT.

This chain joins TRBV9 and TRBJ2-7; 8 bases fit TRBD2. CDR1 is SGDLS, CDR2 YYNGEE, per germline. The CDR3 consists of 15 residues. V was clipped by 5 bases and J by 1 base; unmatched bases: 8. In DNA, the CDR3 is TGTGCCAGCAGTGTCGGACTAGCCTTATCCTACGAGCAGTACTTC. Translating gives CASSVGLALSYEQYF.

This chain joins TRBV7-9 and TRBJ1-2; 7 bases map to TRBD1. CDR1 and CDR2 (germline): SEHNR, FQNEAQ (reference sequence). V was clipped by 7 bases and J by 2 bases; unmatched bases: 13. CDR3 length equals 16 residues. The DNA of the CDR3 is TGTGCCAGCATCCCGTGGGGGGACAGCCCGAACTATGGCTACACCTTC. This translates into CASIPWGDSPNYGYTF.

As concerns this clone: This sample also contains other DNA sequences that code for the same CDR3. This rearrangement joins TRBV19 to TRBJ2-7; 9 positions agree with TRBD1. This CDR3 has 15 residues. V trimming: 6 bases; J trimming: 0 bases; junction bases outside the gene matches: 6. Germline assignment: CDR1 LNHDA and CDR2 SQIVND (reference sequence). The CDR3 nucleotides read TGTGCCAGTAGCAGGGACAGGGAGGGCTCCTACGAGCAGTACTTC. Residues: CASSRDREGSYEQYF.

The chain links TRBV11-2 to TRBJ1-2, with TRBD1 matching 8 bases. V lost 2 bases, J lost 14 bases, and 13 bases stayed unmatched. The germline CDR1 and CDR2 sequences are SGHAT and FQNNGV. This CDR3 is built from 14 residues. CDR3 nucleotide sequence: TGTGCCAGCAGCTTATTAGGACAGGGTAATGTGGGAACCTTC. Protein sequence: CASSLLGQGNVGTF. The full variable domain, rest sourced from reference TRBV11-2 and TRBJ1-2, is EAGVAQSPRYKIIEKRQSVAFWCNPISGHATLYWYQQILGQGPKLLIQFQNNGVVDDSQLPKDRFSAERLKGVDSTLKIQPAKLEDSAVYLCASSLLGQGNVGTFGSGTRLTVV.

The V gene is TRBV7-6, the J gene TRBJ2-1; 10 bases line up with TRBD2. Germline CDR1 is SGHVS and CDR2 is FNYEAQ. The CDR3 contains 17 residues. J lost 4 bases, V lost 2 bases, and 8 bases had no gene match. CDR3 coding DNA: TGTGCCAGCAGCTTACTGTCTAGCGGGAGTCGGTACAATGAGCAGTTCTTC. Protein product: CASSLLSSGSRYNEQFF.

The chain recombines TRBV27 with TRBJ2-3, with 7 bases aligning to TRBD1. Germline assignment: CDR1 MNHEY and CDR2 SMNVEV (reference sequence). V lost 5 bases and J lost 3; bases outside the gene matches: 8. This CDR3 has 15 residues. CDR3 DNA: TGTGCCAGCAGTCTGAGGGGGCGAGGGACAGATACGCAGTATTTT. This translates into CASSLRGRGTDTQYF.

The chain carries TRBV6-1 and TRBJ1-5; a possible D gene is TRBD1 (5 bases). Trimming removed 9 bases from V and 4 bases from J, with 13 bases in between. CDR1 is MNHNS, CDR2 SASEGT, per germline. This CDR3 has 13 amino acids. Here the CDR3 DNA reads TGTGCCAGTGGGGACCGACCGAATCAGCCCCAGCATTTT. It encodes CASGDRPNQPQHF.

The chain is built from TRBV4-1 and TRBJ2-5; D gene uncertain. With the DNA end fitting TRBJ2-7 better, the J assignment may be wrong. The CDR3 contains 13 residues. CDR1 and CDR2 from the germline V gene are MGHRA and YSYEKL. The CDR3 DNA is TGCGCCAGCAGCCAAGTGCCTGCCTACGAGCAGTACTTC. Amino acid sequence: CASSQVPAYEQYF.

The chain combines TRBV9 with TRBJ2-3; D gene uncertain. The CDR3 length is 16 residues. With 0 bases removed from V and 4 bases from J, the gap between germline ends came to 15 bases. Looked up from germline, CDR1 is SGDLS and CDR2 is YYNGEE. The CDR3 sequence is CASSVDNSRAADTQYF. The CDR3 bases are TGTGCCAGCAGCGTAGACAACTCCCGGGCGGCAGATACGCAGTATTTT.

The chain has TRBV28 and TRBJ1-2; D is possibly TRBD1 (5 bases). The CDR3 totals 16 residues. Germline assignment: CDR1 MDHEN and CDR2 SYDVKM. Between the trimmed V and J ends, which lost 6 bases and 0 bases, there was a span of 17 bases. The CDR3, as DNA: TGTGCCAGCAGACGCGACCACGGGGGTTCTAACTATGGCTACACCTTC. It encodes CASRRDHGGSNYGYTF.

The chain links TRBV9 to TRBJ1-3, with D perhaps matching TRBD1 (5 bases). Trimming removed 3 bases at V and 1 base at J, with 8 bases between. Germline V gene data show CDR1 as SGDLS and CDR2 as YYNGEE. The CDR3 totals 14 residues. For the CDR3, the DNA is TGTGCCAGCAGCGAAGGACATTCTGGAAACACCATATATTTT. It encodes CASSEGHSGNTIYF.

The rearrangement joins TRBV5-1 to TRBJ2-1; 7 bases match TRBD1. V lost 3 bases, J lost 0 bases, and 6 bases stayed unmatched. CDR1 and CDR2 (germline): SGHRS, YFSETQ. The CDR3 is made up of 16 amino acids. The CDR3: CASSSGQFSSYNEQFF. CDR3 bases: TGCGCCAGCAGCTCGGGACAGTTCAGCTCCTACAATGAGCAGTTCTTC.

The chain couples TRBV6-6 to TRBJ1-4, with 7 bases fitting TRBD1. V was pared by 2 bases and J by 2 bases, with 5 bases of the junction left unmatched. This CDR3 has 16 amino acids. Germline lookup yields CDR1 MNHNY and CDR2 SVGAGI (reference sequence). Here the CDR3 DNA reads TGTGCCAGCAGTTACGCCCAGGGGGGGACTAATGAAAAACTGTTTTTT. Amino acid sequence: CASSYAQGGTNEKLFF.

Remarks on this clone: Within the sample, other DNA sequences also encode this same CDR3. The V and J genes are TRBV27 and TRBJ1-4; D remains ambiguous. CDR3 length equals 14 residues. CDR1 is MNHEY and CDR2 is SMNVEV in the germline V gene (reference sequence). Trimming pared 6 bases from V and 0 bases from J, leaving 8 bases between. CDR3 bases: TGTGCCAGCAGCCCGAGAGCAACTAATGAAAAACTGTTTTTT. It is translated as CASSPRATNEKLFF.

The rearrangement uses TRBV7-9 and TRBJ2-5; 8 bases match TRBD1. The CDR3 runs to 14 residues. Unmatched junction bases numbered 14, after V lost 5 bases and J lost 12 bases. The germline V gene has CDR1 SEHNR and CDR2 FQNEAQ (reference sequence). CDR3 nucleotides: TGTGCCAGCAGCCCGAGGACAGGGAACCTATTTAAGTACTTC. Amino acid sequence: CASSPRTGNLFKYF.

Of note for this clone: The same CDR3 can be traced to other DNA sequences in this sample. The chain joins TRBV25-1 to TRBJ1-2; D is undetermined. In germline, CDR1 is MGHDK, CDR2 SYGVNS. The CDR3 has 13 amino acids. V shed 2 bases and J shed 4 bases, with 8 bases lying between them. CDR3 DNA sequence: TGTGCCAGCAGTGAAGGTAGGACCTATGGCTACACCTTC. This gives the protein CASSEGRTYGYTF.

DNA of the CDR3: TGTGCCAGCAGCGTAGAGGTAGCGGGAGGCAATGAGCAGTTCTTC. Protein: CASSVEVAGGNEQFF. The chain joins TRBV9 to TRBJ2-1, with 10 nucleotides matching TRBD2. The trim removed 0 bases at V and 6 bases at J, leaving 3 bases unmatched. This CDR3 is 15 amino acids long. CDR1 and CDR2 from the germline V gene are SGDLS and YYNGEE.

The V and J genes are TRBV7-8 and TRBJ2-7, with D uncertain. Per the germline V gene, CDR1 is SGHVS and CDR2 is FQNEAQ. Deletions cut 5 bases from V and 2 bases from J, with 19 bases between. This CDR3 has 16 amino acids. CDR3 in amino acids: CASSPDSRLAAYEQYF. The CDR3 nucleotides read TGTGCCAGCAGCCCTGACTCTCGGTTGGCAGCCTACGAGCAGTACTTC.

V gene TRBV6-1 combines with J gene TRBJ2-7; no reliable D call. Trimming took off 2 bases at V and 0 bases at J, with 8 bases between the two ends. From germline, CDR1 is MNHNS and CDR2 SASEGT. The CDR3 is 14 residues long. This CDR3 reads CASSELSPSYEQYF. CDR3 sequence (DNA): TGTGCCAGCAGTGAACTGAGTCCCTCCTACGAGCAGTACTTC.